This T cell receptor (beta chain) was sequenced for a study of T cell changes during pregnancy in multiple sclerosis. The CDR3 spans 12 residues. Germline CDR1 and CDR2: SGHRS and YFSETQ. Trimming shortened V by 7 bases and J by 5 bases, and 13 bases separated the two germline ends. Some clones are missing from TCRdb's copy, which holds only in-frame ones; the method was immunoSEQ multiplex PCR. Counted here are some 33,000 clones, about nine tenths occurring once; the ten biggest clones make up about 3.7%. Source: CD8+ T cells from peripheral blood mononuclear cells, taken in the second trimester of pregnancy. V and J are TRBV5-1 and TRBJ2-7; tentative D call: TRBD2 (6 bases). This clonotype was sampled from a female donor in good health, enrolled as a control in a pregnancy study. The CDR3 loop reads CASVGGENEQYF. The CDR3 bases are TGCGCCAGCGTAGGCGGGGAGAACGAGCAGTACTTC.